The TCR beta chain described here comes from a study of T-cell reconstitution after alpha-beta-depleted transplantation in children. Preparing the TCRbeta library involved the use of unique molecular identifiers. Via MiXCR, TCRdb re-called the PCR reads, giving one row per CDR3 protein. The data hold about 610,000 distinct CDR3 sequences, with about 10% observed a single time. In germline, CDR1 is LGHNA, CDR2 YNFKEQ. The CDR3 length is 16 residues. With 1 base clipped from V and 6 bases from J, the junction kept 3 bases outside the gene matches. The V and J genes are TRBV4-2 and TRBJ2-1; 13 bases map to TRBD2. The TCR sequence derives from a human donor who donated a stem cell graft to a child with acute myeloid leukemia. Sample: PBMCs from the stem cell graft donor, taken from the stem cell graft. The CDR3 DNA reads as TGTGCCAGCAGCCAAGCAGGACTAGCGGGAGTCAATGAGCAGTTCTTC. Its translation: CASSQAGLAGVNEQFF.